The 2 T cell receptor beta chains below all came from one sample that was sequenced in a study of blood T cells in healthy people across ages. Sample-barcoded 5' priming and a J-beta primer mix drove a second PCR of about 6 to 12 cycles. TCRdb passed the 5' RACE reads through MiXCR, listing each CDR3 protein once. The data show roughly 790,000 distinct CDR3 sequences, 40% to 45% seen once. Sequenced material: blood. These receptors came from a woman aged 60-75 years in good health.

This clonotype has a handful of counts. V and J are TRBV4-2 and TRBJ2-5, with D maybe TRBD1 (6 bases). The CDR3 loop spans 15 amino acids. The V gene's germline CDR1 is LGHNA and CDR2 YNFKEQ. Trimming cost V 4 bases and J 3 bases, with 15 bases left between them. Written as DNA, the CDR3 is TGTGCCAGCAGCCGACGACAGGTGGTCGAAGAGACCCAGTACTTC. Amino acid sequence: CASSRRQVVEETQYF.

This clonotype was detected once. This chain links TRBV18 with TRBJ2-3; 7 nucleotides agree with TRBD2. This CDR3 is 15 amino acids long. The trim removed 5 bases at V and 6 bases at J, leaving 11 bases unmatched. Germline V gives CDR1 KGHSH, CDR2 LQKENI. CDR3 protein: CASSTSVPPKDTQYF. The CDR3 nucleotides are TGTGCCAGCTCAACTAGCGTTCCTCCCAAGGATACGCAGTATTTT.